This TCR beta chain stems from a study of T-cell reconstitution after alpha-beta-depleted transplantation in children. TCRbeta library preparation incorporated unique molecular identifiers. TCRdb used MiXCR to reprocess the PCR reads, holding one entry per CDR3 protein. Among over 200,000 distinct CDR3 sequences listed, approximately 10% were seen once. This clonotype was detected a few times. Germline CDR1 PRHDT, CDR2 FYEKMQ (reference sequence). There are 14 residues in the CDR3. V lost 4 bases to trimming and J lost 5 bases, with 12 bases between them. J is TRBJ2-1 and V is TRBV13; the D gene is possibly TRBD1 (5 bases). Sample: PBMCs from the stem cell graft donor, taken from the stem cell graft. The origin of this receptor is a human donor who donated a stem cell graft to a child with acute lymphoblastic leukemia. The CDR3 here is CASSSLGRDNEQFF. In nucleotides, the CDR3 is TGTGCCAGCAGCTCCCTTGGCAGGGACAATGAGCAGTTCTTC.